The present T cell receptor (beta chain) was sequenced within a study of T cell repertoires in cytomegalovirus infection. This clonotype has at least ten counts. TCRdb re-called the reads through MiXCR, storing one row per CDR3 protein. The repertoire has over 150,000 distinct CDR3 sequences, roughly 14% of them found once; the top ten carry roughly 27%. Trimming cost V 5 bases and J 5 bases, with 18 bases left between them. The CDR3 loop spans 15 amino acids. Germline V CDR1 and CDR2: SGHAT, FQNNGV. The chain has TRBV11-2 and TRBJ2-5; D is unclear. The receptor was isolated from a human donor in good health (CMV status not recorded). Some clones in this sample may be carry-over from other donors' samples. The specimen was PBMCs. Here the CDR3 reads CASSARGSGGETQYF. Here the CDR3 DNA reads TGTGCCAGCAGCGCAAGAGGTTCAGGTGGCGAGACCCAGTACTTC.